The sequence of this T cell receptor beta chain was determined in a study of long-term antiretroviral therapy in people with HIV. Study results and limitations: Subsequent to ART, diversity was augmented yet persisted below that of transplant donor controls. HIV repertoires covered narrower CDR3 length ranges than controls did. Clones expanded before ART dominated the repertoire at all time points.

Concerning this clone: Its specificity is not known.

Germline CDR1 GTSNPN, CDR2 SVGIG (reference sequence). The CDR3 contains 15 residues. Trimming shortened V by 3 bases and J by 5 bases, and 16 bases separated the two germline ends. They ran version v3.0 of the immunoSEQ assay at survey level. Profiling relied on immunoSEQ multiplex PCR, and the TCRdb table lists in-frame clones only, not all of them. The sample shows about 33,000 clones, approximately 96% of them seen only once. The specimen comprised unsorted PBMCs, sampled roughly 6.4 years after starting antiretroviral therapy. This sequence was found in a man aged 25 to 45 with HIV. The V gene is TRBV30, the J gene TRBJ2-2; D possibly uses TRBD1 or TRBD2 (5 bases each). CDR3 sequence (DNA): TGTGCCTGGAGCCCAGGGAGCCGAGGGACCGGGGAGCTGTTTTTT. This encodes CAWSPGSRGTGELFF.